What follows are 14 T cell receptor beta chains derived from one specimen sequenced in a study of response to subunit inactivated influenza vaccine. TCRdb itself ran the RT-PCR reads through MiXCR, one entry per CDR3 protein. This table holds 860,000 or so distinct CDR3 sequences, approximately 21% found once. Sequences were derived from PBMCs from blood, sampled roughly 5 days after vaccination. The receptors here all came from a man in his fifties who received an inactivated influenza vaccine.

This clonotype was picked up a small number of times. The CDR3 spells CSAIDVVKNIQYF. CDR3 DNA: TGCAGTGCTATAGACGTGGTCAAAAACATTCAGTACTTC. This chain joins TRBV20-1 and TRBJ2-4; no firm D call. Germline CDR1 DFQATT, CDR2 SNEGSKA (reference sequence). The germline V and J ends were trimmed by 4 bases and 3 bases, with 10 bases remaining between them. The CDR3 is 13 amino acids.

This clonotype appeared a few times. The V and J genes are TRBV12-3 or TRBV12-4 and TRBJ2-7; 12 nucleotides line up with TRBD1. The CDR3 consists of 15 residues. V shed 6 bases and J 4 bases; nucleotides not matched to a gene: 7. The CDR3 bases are TGTGCCAGCAGACCTGGGACAGGGGGCATTTACGAGCAGTACTTC. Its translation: CASRPGTGGIYEQYF.

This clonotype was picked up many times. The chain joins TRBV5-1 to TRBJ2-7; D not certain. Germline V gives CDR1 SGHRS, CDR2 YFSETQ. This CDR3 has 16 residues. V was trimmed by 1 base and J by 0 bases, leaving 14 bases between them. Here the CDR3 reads CASSLTTLIYSYEQYF. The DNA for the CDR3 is TGCGCCAGCAGCTTGACCACACTCATCTACTCCTACGAGCAGTACTTC.

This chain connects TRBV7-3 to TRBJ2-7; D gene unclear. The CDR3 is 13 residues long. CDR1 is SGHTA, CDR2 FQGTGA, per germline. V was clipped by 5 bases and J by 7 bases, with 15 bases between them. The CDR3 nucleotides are TGTGCCAGCAGCCCCCTGAGAGGCCGGGAGCAGTACTTC. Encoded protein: CASSPLRGREQYF.

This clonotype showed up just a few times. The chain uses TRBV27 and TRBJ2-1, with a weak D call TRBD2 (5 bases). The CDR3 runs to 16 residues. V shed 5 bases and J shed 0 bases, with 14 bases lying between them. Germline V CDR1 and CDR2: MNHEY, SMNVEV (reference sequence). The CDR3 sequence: CASSPVAHSSYNEQFF. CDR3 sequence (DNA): TGTGCCAGCAGTCCAGTAGCGCATAGCTCCTACAATGAGCAGTTCTTC.

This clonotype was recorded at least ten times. The CDR3, as DNA: TGTGCCAGCAGCCAAGATTGGCAGGGGAAATCACCCCTCCACTTT. Protein product: CASSQDWQGKSPLHF. J is TRBJ1-6 and V is TRBV3-1; a possible D gene is TRBD1 (6 bases). Trimming stripped 0 bases from V and 10 bases from J, with 13 bases between. The CDR3 spans 15 residues. In germline, CDR1 is LGHDT, CDR2 YNNKEL (reference sequence). Based on the CDR3 plus reference TRBV3-1 and TRBJ1-6, the full variable domain is DTAVSQTPKYLVTQMGNDKSIKCEQNLGHDTMYWYKQDSKKFLKIMFSYNNKELIINETVPNRFSPKSPDKAHLNLHINSLELGDSAVYFCASSQDWQGKSPLHFGNGTRLTVT.

The CDR3: CASSMQGAVTEAFF. DNA for the CDR3: TGTGCCAGTAGTATGCAGGGGGCTGTCACTGAAGCTTTCTTT. V gene TRBV19 combines with J gene TRBJ1-1, with 8 positions matching TRBD1. Trimming at V came to 3 bases and at J to 4 bases, leaving 4 bases not matched to a gene. The CDR3 runs 14 residues. Germline V gives CDR1 LNHDA, CDR2 SQIVND (reference sequence).

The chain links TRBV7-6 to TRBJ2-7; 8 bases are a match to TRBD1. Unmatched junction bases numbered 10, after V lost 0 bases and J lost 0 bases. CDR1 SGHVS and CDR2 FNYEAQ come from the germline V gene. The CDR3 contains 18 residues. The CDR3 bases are TGTGCCAGCAGCTTAGCTTCACAGCCAGGGGGCTTCTCCTACGAGCAGTACTTC. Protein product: CASSLASQPGGFSYEQYF.

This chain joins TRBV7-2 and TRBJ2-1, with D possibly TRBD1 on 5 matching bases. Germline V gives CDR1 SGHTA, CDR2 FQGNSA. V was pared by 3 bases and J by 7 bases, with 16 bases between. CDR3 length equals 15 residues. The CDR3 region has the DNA TGTGCCAGCAGCTTGCTGGACATCTATTTGAATGAGCAGTTCTTC. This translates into CASSLLDIYLNEQFF.

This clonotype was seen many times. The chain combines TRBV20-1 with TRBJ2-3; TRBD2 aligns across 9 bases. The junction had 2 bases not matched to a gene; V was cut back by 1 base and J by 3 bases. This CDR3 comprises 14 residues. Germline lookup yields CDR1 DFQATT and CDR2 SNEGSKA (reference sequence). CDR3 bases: TGCAGTGCTAGAGTCGCGGGAGGGACAGATACGCAGTATTTT. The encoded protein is CSARVAGGTDTQYF.

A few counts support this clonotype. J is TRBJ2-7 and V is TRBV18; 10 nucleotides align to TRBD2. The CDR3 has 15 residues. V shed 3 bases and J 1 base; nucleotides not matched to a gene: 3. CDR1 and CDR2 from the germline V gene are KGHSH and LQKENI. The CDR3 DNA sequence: TGTGCCAGCTCACCCGTAGCGGGAGGATCCTACGAGCAGTACTTC. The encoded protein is CASSPVAGGSYEQYF.

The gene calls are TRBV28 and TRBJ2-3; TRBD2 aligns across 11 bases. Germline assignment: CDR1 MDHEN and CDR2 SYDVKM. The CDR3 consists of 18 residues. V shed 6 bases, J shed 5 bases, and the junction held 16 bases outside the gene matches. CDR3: CASSGPPKLAGDEDTQYF. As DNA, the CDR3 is TGTGCCAGCAGCGGTCCCCCTAAACTAGCGGGAGATGAAGATACGCAGTATTTT. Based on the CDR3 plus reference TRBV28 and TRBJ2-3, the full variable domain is DVKVTQSSRYLVKRTGEKVFLECVQDMDHENMFWYRQDPGLGLRLIYFSYDVKMKEKGDIPEGYSVSREKKERFSLILESASTNQTSMYLCASSGPPKLAGDEDTQYFGPGTRLTVL.

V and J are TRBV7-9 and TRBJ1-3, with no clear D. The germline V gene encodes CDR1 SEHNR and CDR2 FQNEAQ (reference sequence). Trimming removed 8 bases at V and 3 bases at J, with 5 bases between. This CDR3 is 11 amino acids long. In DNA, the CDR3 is TGTGCCAGCCACGGTGGAAACACCATATATTTT. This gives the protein CASHGGNTIYF.

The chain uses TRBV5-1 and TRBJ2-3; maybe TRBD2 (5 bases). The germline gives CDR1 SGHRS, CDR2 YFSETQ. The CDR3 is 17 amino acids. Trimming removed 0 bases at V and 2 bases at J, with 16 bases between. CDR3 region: CASSLAWAGLNTDTQYF. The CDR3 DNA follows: TGCGCCAGCAGCTTGGCGTGGGCGGGTCTAAACACAGATACGCAGTATTTT. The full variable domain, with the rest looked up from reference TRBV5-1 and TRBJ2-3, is KAGVTQTPRYLIKTRGQQVTLSCSPISGHRSVSWYQQTPGQGLQFLFEYFSETQRNKGNFPGRFSGRQFSNSRSEMNVSTLELGDSALYLCASSLAWAGLNTDTQYFGPGTRLTVL.